A single sample is the source of the 25 T cell receptor beta chains below, sequenced in a study of T-cell memory formation after mild COVID-19. Each CDR3 protein gets one entry after TCRdb re-called the 5' RACE reads with MiXCR. The table lists 400,000 to 550,000 distinct CDR3 sequences, roughly 25% of them singletons, with roughly an eighth in the top ten. Sequencing was performed on PBMCs or a T cell subset sorted from them (not recorded which). The source is an adult woman who had mild COVID-19 (a few samples of this study predate the infection). Cell type and time point are not known.

V usage is TRBV7-9 and J usage is TRBJ2-1; 7 nucleotides match TRBD1. This CDR3 is 14 amino acids long. CDR1 and CDR2 from the germline V gene are SEHNR and FQNEAQ (reference sequence). V lost 1 base to trimming and J lost 8 bases; unmatched junction nucleotides: 5. CDR3 nucleotides: TGTGCCAGCAGCTTAGAACACAGGGGAGATGAGCAGTTCTTC. Amino acid sequence: CASSLEHRGDEQFF.

This chain joins TRBV6-1 and TRBJ2-3, with 8 bases matching TRBD1. This CDR3 spans 16 amino acids. Unmatched junction bases numbered 8, after V lost 1 base and J lost 5 bases. Germline V gene sequence: CDR1 MNHNS, CDR2 SASEGT. CDR3 amino acids: CASSEDAGGEGDTQYF. The DNA for the CDR3 is TGTGCCAGCAGTGAAGATGCAGGGGGCGAAGGAGATACGCAGTATTTT.

J is TRBJ1-5 and V is TRBV12-3 or TRBV12-4; D is unresolved. The germline V and J ends were trimmed by 4 bases and 1 base, with 11 bases remaining between them. The CDR3 length is 15 residues. The CDR3 protein is CASSSDGKSNQPQHF. As DNA, the CDR3 is TGTGCCAGCAGTTCCGACGGAAAGAGCAATCAGCCCCAGCATTTT.

This clonotype was picked up a small number of times. V and J are TRBV15 and TRBJ1-1; no clear D. Germline CDR1 is LNHNV and CDR2 is YYDKDF (reference sequence). The CDR3 length is 11 residues. This CDR3 reads CESGGDTEAFF. As DNA, the CDR3 is TGTGAGTCGGGCGGAGACACTGAAGCTTTCTTT.

The chain joins TRBV9 to TRBJ2-3; D is uncertain. Looked up from germline, CDR1 is SGDLS and CDR2 is YYNGEE. The CDR3 loop spans 15 amino acids. The germline V and J ends were trimmed by 4 bases and 0 bases, with 12 bases remaining between them. This chain's CDR3 is CASSPPLISTDTQYF. CDR3 bases: TGTGCCAGCAGCCCCCCCCTCATTAGCACAGATACGCAGTATTTT.

The chain recombines TRBV24-1 with TRBJ1-1; the match to TRBD1 covers 10 bases. The CDR3 spans 15 residues. J lost 7 bases, V lost 1 base, and 5 bases had no gene match. Germline V gene data show CDR1 as KGHDR and CDR2 as SFDVKD. CDR3 coding DNA: TGTGCCACCAGTGATTTAGGGACAGGGGACGTTGAAGCTTTCTTT. Its translation is CATSDLGTGDVEAFF.

The chain combines TRBV2 with TRBJ1-3; 7 nucleotides match TRBD1. Per the germline V gene, CDR1 is SNHLY and CDR2 is FYNNEI. Germline trimming cut 0 bases from V and 4 bases from J; bases unmatched to any gene: 0. This CDR3 is built from 14 residues. For the CDR3, the DNA is TGTGCCAGCAGTGAAGCGGGACAGGGAAACACCATATATTTT. This codes for CASSEAGQGNTIYF. The entire variable domain, with the rest obtained from reference TRBV2 and TRBJ1-3, is as follows: EPEVTQTPSHQVTQMGQEVILRCVPISNHLYFYWYRQILGQKVEFLVSFYNNEISEKSEIFDDQFSVERPDGSNFTLKIRSTKLEDSAMYFCASSEAGQGNTIYFGEGSWLTVV.

This clonotype was seen more than once but under ten times. This chain links TRBV11-2 with TRBJ2-1; D might be TRBD1 (6 bases). V was trimmed by 1 base and J by 6 bases, leaving 13 bases between them. The germline V gene encodes CDR1 SGHAT and CDR2 FQNNGV. This CDR3 is 15 amino acids long. In DNA, the CDR3 is TGTGCCAGCAGCTTAGCGGCAGGGGTTCGCAATGAGCAGTTCTTC. Translated: CASSLAAGVRNEQFF.

The J gene is TRBJ1-1, the V gene TRBV7-2; 10 bases are shared with TRBD1. Germline trimming cut 6 bases from V and 8 bases from J; bases unmatched to any gene: 6. The CDR3 covers 13 residues. Germline CDR1 is SGHTA and CDR2 is FQGNSA. As DNA, the CDR3 is TGTGCCAGCAGTCGGACAGGGGGTTTGGAAGCTTTCTTT. It codes for CASSRTGGLEAFF.

The rearrangement links TRBV7-9 to TRBJ2-6; D is uncertain. Between the trimmed V and J ends, which lost 6 bases and 0 bases, there was a span of 9 bases. The germline gives CDR1 SEHNR, CDR2 FQNEAQ (reference sequence). The CDR3 totals 15 residues. The CDR3 protein is CASSWTLSGANVLTF. DNA of the CDR3: TGTGCCAGCAGTTGGACCCTCTCTGGGGCCAACGTCCTGACTTTC. Variable domain in full (rest from reference TRBV7-9 and TRBJ2-6): DTGVSQNPRHKITKRGQNVTFRCDPISEHNRLYWYRQTLGQGPEFLTYFQNEAQLEKSRLLSDRFSAERPKGSFSTLEIQRTEQGDSAMYLCASSWTLSGANVLTFGAGSRLTVL.

This clonotype was counted only a few times. This chain links TRBV7-8 with TRBJ2-3, with 7 positions matching TRBD2. V gave up 8 bases and J gave up 4 bases; unmatched junction bases: 9. The CDR3 has 14 residues. Germline CDR1 reads SGHVS; CDR2 reads FQNEAQ. The DNA of the CDR3 is TGTGCCAGCGGCCGGGGGGTGGGGGCAGATACGCAGTATTTT. This encodes CASGRGVGADTQYF.

The chain combines TRBV9 with TRBJ2-3; D remains ambiguous. This CDR3 region has 15 residues. V lost 0 bases, J lost 2 bases, and 10 bases lay in between. The V gene's germline CDR1 is SGDLS and CDR2 YYNGEE. The CDR3 sequence: CASSVGTANTDTQYF. The CDR3 DNA is TGTGCCAGCAGCGTAGGGACGGCTAACACAGATACGCAGTATTTT.

This clonotype appeared a few times. The chain carries TRBV3-1 and TRBJ1-1; D is unclear. Germline CDR1 is LGHDT and CDR2 is YNNKEL (reference sequence). Trimming took 4 bases from V and 0 from J, leaving 9 bases between them. The CDR3 runs to 14 residues. CDR3 sequence: CASSLKQMNTEAFF. In DNA, the CDR3 is TGTGCCAGCAGCCTAAAACAGATGAACACTGAAGCTTTCTTT.

CDR3 loop: CASSLGDGGYTF. CDR3 nucleotides: TGTGCCAGCAGCTTAGGGGATGGTGGCTACACCTTC. The genes are TRBV5-6 and TRBJ1-2, with D tentatively TRBD1 (5 bases). The CDR3 length is 12 residues. V gave up 2 bases and J gave up 7 bases, with 9 bases separating them. CDR1 SGHDT and CDR2 YYEEEE come from the germline V gene.

This clonotype has a handful of counts. The V gene is TRBV12-3 or TRBV12-4, the J gene TRBJ2-2; D is unclear. Trimming took 8 bases from V and 1 from J, leaving 8 bases between them. The CDR3 totals 13 residues. CDR3 sequence (DNA): TGTGCCAGCCAGCCCAGGAACACCGGGGAGCTGTTTTTT. Residues: CASQPRNTGELFF.

This clonotype was seen a few times. V usage is TRBV10-3 and J usage is TRBJ2-3; D is possibly TRBD1 (5 bases). This CDR3 has 16 residues. V lost 0 bases and J lost 0, with 10 bases in between. CDR1 and CDR2 (germline): ENHRY, SYGVKD. The CDR3 coding sequence is TGTGCCATCAGTGAGTCCAGGGCGCAGAGCACAGATACGCAGTATTTT. It codes for CAISESRAQSTDTQYF.

The chain links TRBV5-1 to TRBJ1-2, with a tentative D call TRBD1 (5 bases). Between the trimmed V and J ends, which lost 0 bases and 4 bases, there was a span of 10 bases. Germline CDR1 reads SGHRS; CDR2 reads YFSETQ. The length of the CDR3 is 14 residues. CDR3 loop: CASSLAQGAYGYTF. In DNA, the CDR3 is TGCGCCAGCAGCTTGGCCCAGGGTGCCTATGGCTACACCTTC.

This clonotype was seen a few times. The chain combines TRBV7-6 with TRBJ1-4, with D hard to call. The CDR3 covers 14 residues. From germline, CDR1 is SGHVS and CDR2 FNYEAQ. V was trimmed by 5 bases and J by 8 bases, leaving 15 bases between them. The CDR3 protein is CASSPGRGGEKLFF. CDR3 bases: TGTGCCAGCAGCCCGGGTCGGGGAGGCGAAAAACTGTTTTTT.

This clonotype was seen only a few times. This chain joins TRBV5-4 and TRBJ2-7; TRBD2 is a possible D gene (6 bases). The CDR3 has 15 residues. Germline CDR1 is SGHNT and CDR2 is YYREEE (reference sequence). Trimming removed 0 bases at V and 1 base at J, with 11 bases between. Here the CDR3 reads CASSLVGGLSYEQYF. The CDR3 DNA reads as TGTGCCAGCAGCTTGGTTGGAGGGCTGTCCTACGAGCAGTACTTC.

In its sample, this clonotype was seen a few times. The chain employs TRBV7-6 and TRBJ2-7, with 7 bases identical to TRBD2. Germline loops: CDR1 SGHVS, CDR2 FNYEAQ. The V and J ends lost 5 bases and 2 bases, in that order; junction bases with no gene match: 9. This CDR3 has 15 residues. The CDR3 loop reads CASSRTVAGTYEQYF. CDR3 nucleotides: TGTGCCAGCAGCCGCACCGTAGCGGGTACCTACGAGCAGTACTTC.

In this sample, this clonotype turned up a few times. The J gene is TRBJ1-2, the V gene TRBV7-8; 7 bases line up with TRBD1. Germline V gives CDR1 SGHVS, CDR2 FQNEAQ. With 5 bases clipped from V and 3 bases from J, the junction kept 15 bases outside the gene matches. The length of the CDR3 is 17 residues. The chain's CDR3 is CASSPRERGRGYYGYTF. The CDR3 DNA reads as TGTGCCAGCAGCCCAAGGGAGAGGGGGCGTGGGTACTATGGCTACACCTTC.

Only a few counts were recorded for this clonotype. The V call is TRBV24-1, the J call TRBJ2-2, with 14 bases aligning to TRBD2. This CDR3 spans 16 amino acids. With V trimmed by 9 bases and J by 3 bases, 5 bases remained unmatched. Germline lookup yields CDR1 KGHDR and CDR2 SFDVKD. The CDR3 sequence is CATGTSGRWDTGELFF. CDR3 in DNA: TGTGCCACCGGGACTAGCGGGAGATGGGACACCGGGGAGCTGTTTTTT.

J is TRBJ2-3 and V is TRBV4-1, with D possibly being TRBD2 (6 bases). V lost 2 bases, J lost 2 bases, and 17 bases lay in between. The CDR3 has 17 amino acids. Germline V lookup: CDR1 MGHRA, CDR2 YSYEKL. CDR3 sequence reads: CASSQLPASAATDTQYF. CDR3 sequence (DNA): TGCGCCAGCAGCCAACTGCCTGCTAGCGCTGCCACAGATACGCAGTATTTT.

Comment on this clonotype: Germline and junction disagree at one end, which may indicate a read error. The chain has TRBV27 and TRBJ2-3, with D perhaps matching TRBD1 (6 bases). This CDR3 spans 15 amino acids. The V gene's germline CDR1 is MNHEY and CDR2 SMNVEV (reference sequence). In nucleotides, the CDR3 is TGTGACAGCACCCCCGGACAGTGGGGCACAGATACGCAGTATTTT. This codes for CDSTPGQWGTDTQYF.

This chain links TRBV7-9 with TRBJ2-1, with D tentatively TRBD1 or TRBD2 (5 bases each). V shed 4 bases and J shed 2 bases, with 12 bases lying between them. This CDR3 is 15 amino acids long. CDR1 and CDR2 (germline): SEHNR, FQNEAQ (reference sequence). CDR3 DNA sequence: TGTGCCAGCAGCTCCGGGACCGTCACCTACAATGAGCAGTTCTTC. Translation: CASSSGTVTYNEQFF.